The T cell receptor beta chain described here comes from a study of graft-versus-host responses after intestinal transplantation. Overall study: Multivisceral, liver-intestinal, or isolated intestinal grafts went to recipients. Induction using anti-thymocyte globulin, followed by tacrolimus and steroids for around 3 years, was given to all recipients. Whole-study results and caveats: Marrow from the recipient contained GvH clones, some of which had appeared first in ileum or blood. Early HvG declines after transplant were associated with peak circulating GvH clone levels.

The CDR3 runs 13 residues. The V gene's germline CDR1 is MNHEY and CDR2 SVGAGI. Deletions cut 10 bases from V and 5 bases from J, with 15 bases between. Here immunoSEQ multiplex PCR was the method, and the copy in TCRdb shows in-frame clones only, minus some. The sample yields some 90,000 clones, about 93% seen once. This clone was seen just once. The antigen remains undetermined. This receptor was obtained from a human donor who received an intestinal transplant. The chain has TRBV6-5 and TRBJ1-5; D perhaps matches TRBD1 (6 bases). This specimen consisted of unstimulated CD8+ T cells sorted from spleen or lymph node cells, obtained before intestinal transplant. The CDR3 protein is CATGRTVDQPQHF. The CDR3, as DNA: TGTGCCACCGGCAGGACAGTGGATCAGCCCCAGCATTTT.